This T cell receptor (beta chain) comes out of a study of sequential checkpoint blockade in melanoma. Looking at the study overall: Patients were randomized 1:1 to nivolumab-then-ipilimumab or ipilimumab-then-nivolumab first-line.

Indicated treatment: randomized to nivolumab then ipilimumab (arm A) or the reverse (arm B). Sorted cells were live CD3+CD8+, lacking CD19 and CD56, from PBMCs. The V and J ends lost 3 bases and 2 bases respectively, with 13 bases between them. The germline V gene encodes CDR1 MDHEN and CDR2 SYDVKM. The CDR3 loop spans 15 amino acids. Measured with immunoSEQ multiplex PCR; TCRdb has only the in-frame clones, and not every one. The sample has approximately 28,000 clones, 75% to 85% seen once. Sequenced here: CD8+ T cells sorted from blood (inferred from file names), sampled from a patient given nivolumab and ipilimumab in sequence. The TCR comes from a human donor with melanoma. The rearrangement uses TRBV28 and TRBJ1-1; tentatively, D is TRBD1 (5 bases). The CDR3 loop is CASSLWGGANTEAFF. DNA of the CDR3: TGTGCCAGCAGTTTGTGGGGAGGGGCCAACACTGAAGCTTTCTTT.